The 2 T cell receptor beta chains below were found in one sample sequenced in a study of blood T cell repertoires in COVID-19. Sequencing used immunoSEQ multiplex PCR; TCRdb keeps in-frame clones, though not all of them. The sample shows about 60,000 clones, just under 80% of them seen only once. The specimen was peripheral blood. The receptors shown here come from a human donor in a cohort sampled during active COVID-19.

This rearrangement joins TRBV7-2 to TRBJ1-1, with TRBD1 identical over 7 bases. Germline V gene sequence: CDR1 SGHTA, CDR2 FQGNSA. V was clipped by 4 bases and J by 1 base; unmatched bases: 6. The CDR3 runs to 15 residues. The CDR3 spells CASSSQGQANTEAFF. In DNA form, the CDR3 reads TGTGCCAGCAGCTCCCAAGGACAGGCGAACACTGAAGCTTTCTTT.

The chain carries TRBV3-1 (or the pseudogene TRBV3-2) and TRBJ1-1; a possible D gene is TRBD1 (6 bases). V lost 4 bases, J lost 1 base, and 13 bases lay in between. The CDR3 runs to 15 residues. In germline, CDR1 is LGHDT, CDR2 YNNKEL (reference sequence). In nucleotides, the CDR3 is TGTGCCAGCAGCCCGTACAGGGATCGGAACACTGAAGCTTTCTTT. Its protein is CASSPYRDRNTEAFF.